The next 23 T cell receptor beta chains were all read from a single sample in a study of CD4+ T cells in melanoma. Sequencing was performed with immunoSEQ multiplex PCR; in TCRdb, only in-frame clones are kept and a portion is missing. The sample yields 20,000 to 25,000 clones, 78% seen once. All receptors derive from a human donor with melanoma.

The V and J genes are TRBV6-5 and TRBJ2-7, with 7 bases lining up with TRBD1. Germline CDR1 MNHEY, CDR2 SVGAGI. The CDR3 covers 16 residues. V shed 0 bases and J 3 bases; nucleotides not matched to a gene: 8. This CDR3 is CASSYSGQPGGYEQYF. The CDR3 nucleotides are TGTGCCAGCAGTTACTCGGGACAGCCAGGGGGCTACGAGCAGTACTTC.

CDR3 in DNA: TGTGCCAGCAGCTTCATGAACAGGGGTTATGGCTACACCTTC. It specifies CASSFMNRGYGYTF. The chain joins TRBV7-2 to TRBJ1-2; 7 bases fit TRBD1. The length of the CDR3 is 14 residues. V was pared by 3 bases and J by 5 bases, with 6 bases of the junction left unmatched. CDR1 is SGHTA and CDR2 is FQGNSA in the germline V gene.

The rearrangement joins TRBV7-2 to TRBJ2-7; D assignment may be TRBD1 or TRBD2 (7 bases each). The CDR3 has 15 residues. Trimming removed 2 bases at V and 2 bases at J, with 13 bases between. CDR1 and CDR2 (germline): SGHTA, FQGNSA. The CDR3 sequence is CASSLLPGGAYEQYF. CDR3 DNA: TGTGCCAGCAGCTTACTCCCAGGGGGGGCCTACGAGCAGTACTTC.

Here the CDR3 reads CAQGASGVADTQYF. The DNA of the CDR3 is TGTGCCCAGGGGGCTAGCGGGGTTGCAGATACGCAGTATTTT. The chain recombines TRBV27 with TRBJ2-3; TRBD2 might be the D (9 bases). There are 14 residues in the CDR3. The germline V gene has CDR1 MNHEY and CDR2 SMNVEV (reference sequence). V was clipped by 11 bases and J by 4 bases, with 19 bases between them.

V usage is TRBV7-9 and J usage is TRBJ2-1; TRBD2 agrees at 11 bases. CDR1 and CDR2 from the germline V gene are SEHNR and FQNEAQ (reference sequence). The junction had 4 bases not matched to a gene; V was cut back by 5 bases and J by 4 bases. The CDR3 has 15 amino acids. The CDR3 region has the DNA TGTGCCAGCAGCCAAGGGACTAGCGGATACAATGAGCAGTTCTTC. Translation: CASSQGTSGYNEQFF.

The chain couples TRBV6-5 to TRBJ1-1, with no clear D. Germline CDR1 reads MNHEY; CDR2 reads SVGAGI. The V end lost 6 bases, the J end lost 5 bases, and 13 bases lay between the germline ends. This CDR3 has 13 residues. This chain's CDR3 is CASRYTLRTEAFF. CDR3 in DNA: TGTGCCAGCAGGTATACCCTACGGACTGAAGCTTTCTTT.

In nucleotides, the CDR3 is TGTGCCAGCAGTTACCAGGCGGCGCCTAACTATGGCTACACCTTC. Translating gives CASSYQAAPNYGYTF. The chain combines TRBV6-5 with TRBJ1-2; D gene ambiguous. The V end was cut by 2 bases, the J end by 0 bases, with 10 bases between. This CDR3 has 15 residues. Germline-derived CDR1 and CDR2 are MNHEY and SVGAGI.

To note about this clone: At one boundary the junction diverges from the germline segment, which might be a read error. The V and J genes are TRBV4-2 and TRBJ2-5; no definite D call. The CDR3 is 14 residues long. In germline, CDR1 is LGHNA, CDR2 YNFKEQ. CDR3 sequence (DNA): TGTGCCAGCAGCAAAGAGACGGTTCAAGAGACCCAGTACTTC. Translation gives CASSKETVQETQYF.

The V and J genes are TRBV2 and TRBJ2-1; TRBD1 aligns across 10 bases. This CDR3 contains 14 residues. The germline V gene encodes CDR1 SNHLY and CDR2 FYNNEI. V lost 9 bases to trimming and J lost 6 bases; unmatched junction nucleotides: 8. The CDR3 nucleotides are TGTGCCAGGGACCGGGACAGGGGCCTCAATGAGCAGTTCTTC. Translation: CARDRDRGLNEQFF.

This chain links TRBV2 with TRBJ1-5, with D possibly matching TRBD1 (5 bases). Trimming took 6 bases from V and 6 from J, leaving 15 bases between them. From germline, CDR1 is SNHLY and CDR2 FYNNEI. The CDR3 totals 14 residues. The chain's CDR3 is CASRNQGTGQPQHF. The CDR3 DNA reads as TGTGCCAGCAGGAACCAGGGAACGGGTCAGCCCCAGCATTTT. Together with reference TRBV2 and TRBJ1-5, the CDR3 gives the full variable domain: EPEVTQTPSHQVTQMGQEVILRCVPISNHLYFYWYRQILGQKVEFLVSFYNNEISEKSEIFDDQFSVERPDGSNFTLKIRSTKLEDSAMYFCASRNQGTGQPQHFGDGTRLSIL.

The chain is built from TRBV11-3 and TRBJ2-6, with D unclear. Germline V gene data show CDR1 as SGHNT and CDR2 as YENEEA. CDR3 length: 16 amino acids. V lost 5 bases to trimming and J lost 2 bases, with 13 bases between them. CDR3: CASSPSKVAGANVLTF. The DNA for the CDR3 is TGTGCCAGCAGCCCCTCAAAGGTGGCTGGGGCCAACGTCCTGACTTTC.

The genes are TRBV10-2 and TRBJ1-5; TRBD1 aligns across 11 bases. V lost 6 bases and J lost 5; bases outside the gene matches: 3. The CDR3 extends over 14 amino acids. Looked up from germline, CDR1 is WSHSY and CDR2 is SAAADI. CDR3 DNA sequence: TGCGCCAGCAGGGACAGGGGGCCGGATCAGCCCCAGCATTTT. It yields the protein CASRDRGPDQPQHF.

This clone has only one observation. The chain is built from TRBV7-9 and TRBJ1-6, with D perhaps TRBD1 (6 bases). Trimming pared 3 bases from V and 6 bases from J, leaving 18 bases between. The CDR3 length is 17 residues. Germline-derived CDR1 and CDR2 are SEHNR and FQNEAQ (reference sequence). For the CDR3, the DNA is TGTGCCAGCAGCTTTCCTCGAGGGGACATGATTAATTCACCCCTCCACTTT. This gives the protein CASSFPRGDMINSPLHF.

This clone was detected only a few times. The chain employs TRBV6-5 and TRBJ2-7, with D perhaps matching TRBD2 (6 bases). This CDR3 is 14 amino acids long. The V gene lost 6 bases and the J gene lost 3 bases, with 15 bases spanning the gap. CDR1 and CDR2 (germline): MNHEY, SVGAGI. The CDR3 loop is CASRKRDSFYEQYF. In nucleotides, the CDR3 is TGTGCCAGCAGAAAACGGGACTCCTTCTACGAGCAGTACTTC.

This chain joins TRBV30 and TRBJ2-1; 9 positions match TRBD2. The CDR3 length is 13 residues. V dropped 4 bases and J dropped 4; count of bases not matched to a gene: 2. The germline V gene has CDR1 GTSNPN and CDR2 SVGIG (reference sequence). CDR3 in amino acids: CAWTSGVYNEQFF. CDR3 in DNA: TGTGCCTGGACTAGCGGGGTATACAATGAGCAGTTCTTC.

This clone appeared once. V is TRBV15 and J is TRBJ2-2, with TRBD1 as a possible D gene (6 bases). V lost 5 bases, J lost 7 bases, and 20 bases lay in between. This CDR3 spans 16 amino acids. Germline CDR1 and CDR2: LNHNV and YYDKDF (reference sequence). The CDR3 DNA sequence: TGTGCCACCAGCGGCGCCGGGACATCCTGGAACGGGGAGCTGTTTTTT. Protein: CATSGAGTSWNGELFF.

The J gene is TRBJ2-3, the V gene TRBV5-1; maybe TRBD2 (6 bases). This CDR3 spans 15 amino acids. Germline-derived CDR1 and CDR2 are SGHRS and YFSETQ. V was cut by 7 bases and J by 2 bases, with 17 bases left in between. Here the CDR3 DNA reads TGCGCCAGCTCCTTTGGGCGGGGTTTCACAGATACGCAGTATTTT. Protein sequence: CASSFGRGFTDTQYF.

V is TRBV15 and J is TRBJ2-7; D remains unclear. CDR3 size: 17 residues. The V gene's germline CDR1 is LNHNV and CDR2 YYDKDF (reference sequence). V lost 1 base to trimming and J lost 1 base, with 17 bases between them. Written as DNA, the CDR3 is TGTGCCACCAGCAGAGCCCGCGGTTCGTTCGGGTCCTACGAGCAGTACTTC. This sequence encodes CATSRARGSFGSYEQYF.

V gene TRBV5-6 combines with J gene TRBJ1-1; D ambiguous. Per germline, CDR1 SGHDT and CDR2 YYEEEE. This CDR3 is 15 amino acids long. The V and J ends lost 1 base and 6 bases respectively, with 16 bases between them. CDR3: CASSLSFSVDPEAFF. The CDR3 DNA follows: TGTGCCAGCAGCTTGTCGTTCTCCGTTGACCCTGAAGCTTTCTTT. The variable domain in full, completed from reference TRBV5-6 and TRBJ1-1, reads DAGVTQSPTHLIKTRGQQVTLRCSPKSGHDTVSWYQQALGQGPQFIFQYYEEEERQRGNFPDRFSGHQFPNYSSELNVNALLLGDSALYLCASSLSFSVDPEAFFGQGTRLTVV.

This chain uses TRBV28 with TRBJ1-2; D might be TRBD1 (5 bases). The length of the CDR3 is 12 residues. The V gene lost 8 bases and the J gene lost 4 bases, with 11 bases spanning the gap. Germline values: CDR1 MDHEN, CDR2 SYDVKM. The CDR3 nucleotides are TGTGCCAGCGGGGACCGGGGCTATGGCTACACCTTC. This encodes CASGDRGYGYTF.

This chain links TRBV6-1 with TRBJ2-7, with D possibly matching TRBD2 (6 bases). The CDR3 is 14 residues long. CDR1 is MNHNS, CDR2 SASEGT, per germline. Trimming left V 4 bases short and J 5 bases short, with 15 bases between. The CDR3 bases are TGTGCCAGCAGTGGATGGACCGGGGGACACGAGCAGTACTTC. Amino acid sequence: CASSGWTGGHEQYF.

The chain recombines TRBV18 with TRBJ1-5; 10 bases fit TRBD1. Germline trimming cut 6 bases from V and 2 bases from J; bases unmatched to any gene: 4. Germline V gene sequence: CDR1 KGHSH, CDR2 LQKENI. The CDR3 runs to 15 residues. This CDR3 is CASSPGTGGNQPQHF. CDR3 sequence (DNA): TGTGCCAGCTCCCCAGGGACAGGGGGCAATCAGCCCCAGCATTTT.

This chain connects TRBV11-3 to TRBJ2-5; D may be TRBD2 (7 bases). The CDR3 has 14 amino acids. V was shortened by 1 base and J by 3 bases, with 9 bases between the two germline ends. Germline-derived CDR1 and CDR2 are SGHNT and YENEEA. CDR3 sequence (DNA): TGTGCCAGCAGCTTAGCGGGGGGCGAAGAGACCCAGTACTTC. The encoded protein is CASSLAGGEETQYF.